Listed below are T cell receptor beta chains from one sample, sequenced in a study of T cell responses to AZD1222 COVID-19 vaccine. The table came from immunoSEQ multiplex PCR; TCRdb's copy has only in-frame clones and leaves some out. The table shows some 150,000 clones, with around nine tenths occurring only once. The input for sequencing was peripheral blood, taken on day 0 of AZD1222 vaccination. The receptors were sampled from an adult in good health. The CDR3 runs from the conserved cysteine through the conserved F or W. The D gene is left open where the match is weak. Not every row has a clone size; where given, it reads once, few, many or a size class.

abundance	v_gene	d_gene	j_gene	CDR3aa	CDR3nt
.	TRBV13	.	TRBJ2-1	CASSSLVFSYNEQFF	TGTGCCAGCAGCTCTCTAGTTTTCTCCTACAATGAGCAGTTCTTC
.	TRBV30	TRBD1	TRBJ1-4	CAWRQGAPDEKLFF	TGTGCCTGGAGGCAGGGGGCGCCGGATGAAAAACTGTTTTTT
.	TRBV19	TRBD2	TRBJ2-1	CASSMAGTSGRYEQFF	TGTGCCAGTAGTATGGCAGGTACTAGCGGGAGGTACGAGCAGTTCTTC
.	TRBV28	TRBD1	TRBJ1-2	CASSLGGQEYGYGYTF	TGTGCCAGCAGTTTAGGGGGACAGGAATACGGCTATGGCTACACCTTC
.	TRBV6-2/TRBV6-3	.	TRBJ2-3	CASSYGPGLATDTQYF	TGTGCCAGCAGTTACGGGCCGGGACTTGCCACAGATACGCAGTATTTT
once	TRBV19	.	TRBJ1-1	CASSMAAGLVDTEAFF	TGTGCCAGTAGTATGGCAGCAGGGCTGGTTGACACTGAAGCTTTCTTT
.	TRBV19	.	TRBJ1-5	CASSTVSNQPQHF	TGTGCCAGTAGTACAGTTAGCAATCAGCCCCAGCATTTT
.	TRBV11-3	TRBD1	TRBJ1-2	CASSHGQGRNYGYTF	TGTGCCAGCAGCCATGGACAGGGCCGTAACTATGGCTACACCTTC
.	TRBV6-5	.	TRBJ1-6	CASSYSSQGSNSPLHF	TGTGCCAGCAGTTACTCTTCACAGGGATCGAATTCACCCCTCCACTTT
.	TRBV11-2	.	TRBJ1-1	CASSPGLAEAFF	TGTGCCAGCAGCCCCGGCCTGGCTGAAGCTTTCTTT
.	TRBV10-3	TRBD2	TRBJ2-5	CAISGGSTSIQETQYF	TGTGCCATCAGTGGGGGCTCGACTAGCATTCAAGAGACCCAGTACTTC
.	TRBV5-6	.	TRBJ1-5	CASSHRGIGQPQHF	TGTGCCAGCAGCCACCGGGGAATTGGTCAGCCCCAGCATTTT
.	TRBV3-1/TRBV3-2	.	TRBJ1-6	CASSQGNSPLHF	TGTGCCAGCAGCCAAGGCAATTCACCCCTCCACTTT
.	TRBV7-2	.	TRBJ2-5	CASSLGSLAQETQYF	TGTGCCAGCAGCTTGGGCAGTCTGGCACAAGAGACCCAGTACTTC
.	TRBV9	.	TRBJ1-3	CASSVGGASGNTIYF	TGTGCCAGCAGCGTCGGGGGGGCAAGCGGAAACACCATATATTTT
.	TRBV28	.	TRBJ1-3	CASSPTGLSGNTIYF	TGTGCCAGCAGCCCTACAGGACTCTCTGGAAACACCATATATTTT
.	TRBV4-1	TRBD2	TRBJ2-1	CASSHGRLRSYNEQFF	TGCGCCAGCAGCCACGGGAGGTTACGCTCCTACAATGAGCAGTTCTTC
.	TRBV3-1/TRBV3-2	.	TRBJ2-2	CASSRLANTGELFF	TGTGCCAGCAGCCGACTAGCGAACACCGGGGAGCTGTTTTTT
.	TRBV10-3	.	TRBJ1-6	CAISEGPSPLHF	TGTGCCATCAGTGAGGGCCCATCACCCCTCCACTTT
.	TRBV7-2	.	TRBJ1-3	CASSKGSSGNTIYF	TGTGCCAGCAGCAAAGGGAGCTCTGGAAACACCATATATTTT
.	TRBV27	.	TRBJ2-1	CASSLTSGFNEQFF	TGTGCCAGCAGTCTAACGTCGGGGTTCAATGAGCAGTTCTTC
.	TRBV19	.	TRBJ2-3	CASSRPGTDTQYF	TGTGCCAGTAGTAGGCCAGGGACAGATACGCAGTATTTT
.	TRBV27	.	TRBJ2-5	CASSFRTRETQYF	TGTGCCAGCAGTTTCAGGACGAGGGAGACCCAGTACTTC
.	TRBV7-9	.	TRBJ1-1	CASSDRTNTEAFF	TGTGCCAGCAGCGACAGGACGAACACTGAAGCTTTCTTT
.	TRBV19	TRBD1	TRBJ1-5	CASSYGQGHNQPQHF	TGTGCCAGTAGTTACGGACAGGGCCACAATCAGCCCCAGCATTTT
once	TRBV3-1/TRBV3-2	.	TRBJ2-5	CASSQAGGGAGVVDETQYF	TGTGCCAGCAGCCAAGCAGGGGGGGGCGCTGGGGTCGTTGATGAGACCCAGTACTTC
.	TRBV14	.	TRBJ2-7	CASSPHQGNEQYF	TGTGCCAGCAGCCCGCACCAGGGTAACGAGCAGTACTTC
.	TRBV2	TRBD1	TRBJ2-1	CASRQGANNEQFF	TGTGCCAGCAGGCAGGGGGCGAACAATGAGCAGTTCTTC
.	TRBV6-6	.	TRBJ1-2	CASSYGGSGYTF	TGTGCCAGCAGTTACGGAGGGAGCGGCTACACCTTC
.	TRBV9	.	TRBJ2-3	CASSVGQGGVVDTQYF	TGTGCCAGCAGCGTAGGACAGGGAGGGGTCGTAGATACGCAGTATTTT
.	TRBV18	.	TRBJ2-3	CASSPGQSSTDTQYF	TGTGCCAGCTCACCAGGACAGTCGAGCACAGATACGCAGTATTTT
.	TRBV9	TRBD1	TRBJ1-6	CASSARGLDNSPLHF	TGTGCCAGCAGCGCCAGGGGGCTCGATAATTCACCCCTCCACTTT
.	TRBV6-2/TRBV6-3	.	TRBJ2-4	CASSYSTGYHLAKNIQYF	TGTGCCAGCAGTTACTCAACAGGCTACCATCTAGCCAAAAACATTCAGTACTTC
few	TRBV15	TRBD2	TRBJ2-1	CATSRASGSGNNEQFF	TGTGCCACCAGCAGAGCCAGCGGGAGTGGTAACAATGAGCAGTTCTTC
.	TRBV7-3	.	TRBJ2-3	CASSSPGRAASTDTQYF	TGTGCCAGCAGCTCCCCAGGGCGAGCGGCAAGCACAGATACGCAGTATTTT
.	TRBV19	TRBD1	TRBJ1-1	CASRALDRGRRDTEAFF	TGTGCCAGTAGAGCCCTGGACAGGGGGCGCAGGGACACTGAAGCTTTCTTT
.	TRBV7-8	TRBD1	TRBJ1-6	CASSYGQGRYNSPLHF	TGTGCCAGCAGCTATGGACAGGGGAGGTATAATTCACCCCTCCACTTT
once	TRBV6-5	TRBD1	TRBJ1-2	CASSYDRGRSYGYTF	TGTGCCAGCAGTTACGACAGGGGGCGAAGCTATGGCTACACCTTC
.	TRBV4-1	TRBD1	TRBJ1-6	CASSQGTGQDYSPLHF	TGCGCCAGCAGCCAAGGGACAGGACAGGATTATTCACCCCTCCACTTT
.	TRBV10-2	.	TRBJ1-2	CATSSSHYGYTF	TGCGCCACCTCGAGCAGTCACTATGGCTACACCTTC
.	TRBV5-1	.	TRBJ2-1	CASGRQGLRGSYNEQFF	TGCGCCAGCGGTCGCCAGGGGTTGAGGGGCTCCTACAATGAGCAGTTCTTC
once	TRBV27	.	TRBJ2-7	CASSQTRGGSYEQYF	TGTGCCAGCAGTCAAACGCGGGGTGGTTCCTACGAGCAGTACTTC
.	TRBV20-1	.	TRBJ2-7	CSVKGKGQYF	TGCAGTGTCAAGGGGAAAGGGCAGTACTTC
.	TRBV7-2	TRBD1	TRBJ2-4	CASSLAGTGNIQYF	TGTGCCAGCAGCTTAGCGGGGACAGGCAACATTCAGTACTTC